This T cell receptor beta chain was recovered during a study of T cell responses to AZD1222 COVID-19 vaccine. Whole-study results and caveats: It should be noted that donors were predominantly white British and more often female, and clonal diversity was possibly underestimated. Repertoires were sampled only after the peak T cell response. The number of AZD1222 recipients seropositive at baseline was only five or six. Vaccine-associated CD4 TCRs spanned spike, dominant at 160-218 and 743-854.

The repertoire was sequenced with immunoSEQ multiplex PCR; TCRdb's copy has only in-frame clones and lacks some. The sample yields some 130,000 clones, about 90% seen once. The CDR3 loop spans 15 amino acids. CDR1 is MDHEN, CDR2 SYDVKM, per germline. The ends were cut back, 7 bases at V and 7 bases at J, with 17 bases in the middle. Comment on this clone: Its antigen is undetermined.

Sequencing used peripheral blood, obtained on day 0 of AZD1222 vaccination. The source is an adult in good health. V is TRBV28 and J is TRBJ1-6; a possible D gene is TRBD1 (5 bases). The CDR3 nucleotides are TGTGCCAGCATCCGGATTGCAGGGAGGAATTCACCCCTCCACTTT. Its translation is CASIRIAGRNSPLHF.